This record covers a single T cell receptor beta chain. Sequencing was performed with immunoSEQ multiplex PCR; in TCRdb, only in-frame clones are kept and a portion is missing. The repertoire holds some 69,000 clones, with 89% as singletons. The data are from a study of blood T cell repertoires in COVID-19. Study context: The analysed material was cDNA or gDNA that came from T cells, B-cell-depleted T cells, or PBMCs.

This receptor was identified in a woman aged 45-60 years with active COVID-19. Sequencing used peripheral blood.

CDR3 sequence reads: CASSSRLAFAYEQYF. The CDR3 DNA follows: TGTGCCAGCAGTTCCAGACTAGCGTTCGCCTACGAGCAGTACTTC. The chain combines TRBV6-2 or TRBV6-3 with TRBJ2-7; TRBD2 aligns across 8 bases. The V gene end was trimmed by 4 bases and the J gene end by 2 bases; junction bases not matched to a gene: 7. The germline V gene encodes CDR1 MNHEY and CDR2 SVGEGT. The CDR3 extends over 15 amino acids.